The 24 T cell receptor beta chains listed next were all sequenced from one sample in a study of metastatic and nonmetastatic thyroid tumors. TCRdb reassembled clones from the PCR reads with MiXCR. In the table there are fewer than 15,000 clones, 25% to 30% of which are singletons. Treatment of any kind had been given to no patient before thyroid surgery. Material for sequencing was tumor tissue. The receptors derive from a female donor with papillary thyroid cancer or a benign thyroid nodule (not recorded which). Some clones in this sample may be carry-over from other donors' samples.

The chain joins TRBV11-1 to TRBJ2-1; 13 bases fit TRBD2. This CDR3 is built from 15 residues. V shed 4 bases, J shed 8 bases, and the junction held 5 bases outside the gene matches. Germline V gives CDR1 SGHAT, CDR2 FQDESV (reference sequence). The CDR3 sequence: CASSSRTSGSDEQFF. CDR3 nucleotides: TGTGCCAGCAGCTCCCGGACTAGCGGGAGTGATGAGCAGTTCTTC. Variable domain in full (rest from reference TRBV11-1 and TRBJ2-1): EAEVAQSPRYKITEKSQAVAFWCDPISGHATLYWYRQILGQGPELLVQFQDESVVDDSQLPKDRFSAERLKGVDSTLKIQPAELGDSAMYLCASSSRTSGSDEQFFGPGTRLTVL.

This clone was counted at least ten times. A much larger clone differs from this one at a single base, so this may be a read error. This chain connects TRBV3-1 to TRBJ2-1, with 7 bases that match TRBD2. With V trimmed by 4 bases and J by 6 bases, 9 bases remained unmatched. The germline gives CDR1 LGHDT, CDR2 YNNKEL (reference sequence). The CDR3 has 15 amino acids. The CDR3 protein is CASSPGTRGSNEQFF. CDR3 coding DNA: TGTGCCAGCAGCCCCGGGACTCGCGGGAGCAATGAGCAGTTCTTC.

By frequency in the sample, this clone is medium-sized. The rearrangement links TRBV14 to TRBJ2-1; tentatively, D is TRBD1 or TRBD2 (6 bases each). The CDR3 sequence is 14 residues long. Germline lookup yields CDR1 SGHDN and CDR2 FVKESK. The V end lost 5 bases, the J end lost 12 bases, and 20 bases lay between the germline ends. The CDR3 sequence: CASSSWGATQGQFF. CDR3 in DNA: TGTGCCAGCAGCTCCTGGGGGGCCACTCAGGGGCAGTTCTTC.

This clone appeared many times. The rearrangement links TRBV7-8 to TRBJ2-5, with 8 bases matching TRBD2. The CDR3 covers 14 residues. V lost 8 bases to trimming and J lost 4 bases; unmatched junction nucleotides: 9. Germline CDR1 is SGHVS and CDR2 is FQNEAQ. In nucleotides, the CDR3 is TGTGCCAGCCGCGGACTGGCGGGAGGAGAGACCCAGTACTTC. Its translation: CASRGLAGGETQYF.

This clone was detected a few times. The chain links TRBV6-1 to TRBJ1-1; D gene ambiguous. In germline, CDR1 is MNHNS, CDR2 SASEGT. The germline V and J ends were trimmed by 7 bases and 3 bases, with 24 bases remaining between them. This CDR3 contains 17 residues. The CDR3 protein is CASIPDMLFLSDTEAFF. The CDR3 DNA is TGTGCCAGCATACCCGACATGTTATTTCTATCGGACACTGAAGCTTTCTTT.

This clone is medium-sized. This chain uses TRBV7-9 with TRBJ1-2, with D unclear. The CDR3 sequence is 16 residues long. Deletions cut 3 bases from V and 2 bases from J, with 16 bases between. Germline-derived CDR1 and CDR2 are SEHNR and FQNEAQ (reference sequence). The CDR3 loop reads CASSFRGEARNYGYTF. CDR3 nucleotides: TGTGCCAGCAGCTTTCGGGGTGAGGCTAGGAACTATGGCTACACCTTC.

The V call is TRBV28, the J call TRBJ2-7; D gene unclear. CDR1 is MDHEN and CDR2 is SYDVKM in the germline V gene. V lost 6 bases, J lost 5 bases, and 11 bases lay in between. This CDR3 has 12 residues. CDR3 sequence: CASSARVHEQYF. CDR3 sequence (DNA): TGTGCCAGCAGCGCCCGGGTCCACGAGCAGTACTTC.

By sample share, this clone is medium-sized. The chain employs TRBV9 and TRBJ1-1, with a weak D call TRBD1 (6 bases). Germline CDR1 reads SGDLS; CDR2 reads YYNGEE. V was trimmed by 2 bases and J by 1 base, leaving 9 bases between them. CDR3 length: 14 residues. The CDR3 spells CASSVVTGNTEAFF. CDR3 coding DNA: TGTGCCAGCAGCGTCGTGACAGGGAACACTGAAGCTTTCTTT.

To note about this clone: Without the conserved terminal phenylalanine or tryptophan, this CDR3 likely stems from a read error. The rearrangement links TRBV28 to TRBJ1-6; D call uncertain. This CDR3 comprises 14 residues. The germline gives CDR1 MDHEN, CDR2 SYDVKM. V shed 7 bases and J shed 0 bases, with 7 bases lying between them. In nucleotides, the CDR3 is TGTGCCAGCATGGCTAGCTCCTATAATTCACCCCTCCACCTT. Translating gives CASMASSYNSPLHL.

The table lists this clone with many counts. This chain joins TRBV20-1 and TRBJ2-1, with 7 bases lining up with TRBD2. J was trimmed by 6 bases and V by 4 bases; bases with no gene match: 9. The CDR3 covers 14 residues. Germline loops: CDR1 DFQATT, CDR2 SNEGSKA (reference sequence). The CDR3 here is CSAIREALVNEQFF. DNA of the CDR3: TGCAGTGCTATACGGGAGGCACTTGTCAATGAGCAGTTCTTC.

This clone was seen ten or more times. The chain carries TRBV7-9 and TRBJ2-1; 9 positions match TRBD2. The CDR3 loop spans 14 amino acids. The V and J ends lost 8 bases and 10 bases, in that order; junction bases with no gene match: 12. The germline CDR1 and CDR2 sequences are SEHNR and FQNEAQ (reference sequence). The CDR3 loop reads CASQPSGADPEQFF. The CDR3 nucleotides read TGTGCCAGCCAGCCTAGCGGGGCGGATCCGGAGCAGTTCTTC.

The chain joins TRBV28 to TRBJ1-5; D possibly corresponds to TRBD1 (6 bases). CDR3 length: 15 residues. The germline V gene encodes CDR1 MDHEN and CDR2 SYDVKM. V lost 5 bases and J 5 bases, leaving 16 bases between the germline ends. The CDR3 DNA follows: TGTGCCAGCAGTGACACAGGACAGAACTATCAGCCCCAGCATTTT. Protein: CASSDTGQNYQPQHF.

The CDR3 is CASSGPPSNEQFF. CDR3 sequence (DNA): TGTGCCAGCAGCGGACCCCCGAGTAATGAGCAGTTCTTC. The chain recombines TRBV7-3 with TRBJ2-1; D remains unclear. CDR1 is SGHTA, CDR2 FQGTGA, per germline. There are 13 residues in the CDR3. V lost 5 bases, J lost 7 bases, and 12 bases lay in between.

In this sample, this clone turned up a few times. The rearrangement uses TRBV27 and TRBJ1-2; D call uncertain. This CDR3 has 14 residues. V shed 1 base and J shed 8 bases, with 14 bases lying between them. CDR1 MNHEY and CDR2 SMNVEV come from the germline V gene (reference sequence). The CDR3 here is CASSLLRTDGGYTF. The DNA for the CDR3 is TGTGCCAGCAGTTTATTACGGACCGACGGGGGCTACACCTTC.

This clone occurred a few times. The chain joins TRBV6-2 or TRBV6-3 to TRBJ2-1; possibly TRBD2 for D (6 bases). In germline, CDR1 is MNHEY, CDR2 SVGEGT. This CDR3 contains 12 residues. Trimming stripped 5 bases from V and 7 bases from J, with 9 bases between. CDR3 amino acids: CASSRLGNEQFF. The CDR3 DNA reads TGTGCCAGCAGTCGACTAGGTAATGAGCAGTTCTTC.

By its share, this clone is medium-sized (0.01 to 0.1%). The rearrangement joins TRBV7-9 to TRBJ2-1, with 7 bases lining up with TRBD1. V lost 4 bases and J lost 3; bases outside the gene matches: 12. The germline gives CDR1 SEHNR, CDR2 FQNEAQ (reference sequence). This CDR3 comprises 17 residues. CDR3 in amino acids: CASSSPPRQGVYNEQFF. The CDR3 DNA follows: TGTGCCAGCAGCTCGCCCCCTCGGCAGGGGGTCTACAATGAGCAGTTCTTC.

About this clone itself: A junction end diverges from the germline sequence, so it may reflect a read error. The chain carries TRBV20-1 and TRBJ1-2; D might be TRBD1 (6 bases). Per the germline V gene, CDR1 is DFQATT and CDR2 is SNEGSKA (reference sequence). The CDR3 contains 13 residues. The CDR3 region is CSARDWGGYGCTF. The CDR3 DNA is TGCAGTGCTAGAGATTGGGGGGGCTATGGCTGCACCTTC.

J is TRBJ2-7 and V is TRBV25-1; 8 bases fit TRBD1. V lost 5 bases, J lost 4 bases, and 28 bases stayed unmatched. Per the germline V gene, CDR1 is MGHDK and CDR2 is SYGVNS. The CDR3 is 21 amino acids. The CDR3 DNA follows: TGTGCCAGCAGTCTTGACGCCGATGGGACAGGTGGGTCCGGTAGGAGGTACGAGCAGTACTTC. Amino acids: CASSLDADGTGGSGRRYEQYF.

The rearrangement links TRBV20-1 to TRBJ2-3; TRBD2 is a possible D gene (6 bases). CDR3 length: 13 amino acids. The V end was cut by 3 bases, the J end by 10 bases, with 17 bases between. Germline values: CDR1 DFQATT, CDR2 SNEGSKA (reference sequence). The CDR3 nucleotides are TGCAGTGCTAGCCCCTTTGGGTGGGAGGCGCAGTATTTT. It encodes CSASPFGWEAQYF.

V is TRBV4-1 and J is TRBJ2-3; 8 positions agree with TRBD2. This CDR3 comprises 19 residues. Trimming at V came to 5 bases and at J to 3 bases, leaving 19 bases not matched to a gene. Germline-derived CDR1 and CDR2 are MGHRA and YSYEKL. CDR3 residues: CASSSQMGASGFETDTQYF. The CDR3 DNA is TGCGCCAGCAGCTCACAAATGGGGGCTAGCGGGTTTGAGACAGATACGCAGTATTTT.

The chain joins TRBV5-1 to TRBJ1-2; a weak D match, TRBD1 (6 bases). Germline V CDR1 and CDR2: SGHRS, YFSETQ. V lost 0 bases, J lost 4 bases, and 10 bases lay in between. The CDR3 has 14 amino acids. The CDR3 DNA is TGCGCCAGCAGCTTGGAGGACAGCCTCTATGGCTACACCTTC. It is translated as CASSLEDSLYGYTF.

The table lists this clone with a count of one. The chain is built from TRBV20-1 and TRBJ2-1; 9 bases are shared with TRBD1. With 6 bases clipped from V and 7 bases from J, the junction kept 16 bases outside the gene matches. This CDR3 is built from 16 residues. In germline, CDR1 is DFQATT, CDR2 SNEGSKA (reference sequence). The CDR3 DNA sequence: TGCAGTGCCCACGTCATGGGACAGGGATTTGGGAATGAGCAGTTCTTC. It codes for CSAHVMGQGFGNEQFF.

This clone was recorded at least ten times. In DNA, the CDR3 is TGTGCCTGCTCTCCAGAAGCGAACTATGGCTACACCTTC. This translates into CACSPEANYGYTF. V and J are TRBV30 and TRBJ1-2, with no clear D. CDR3 length: 13 residues. CDR1 is GTSNPN, CDR2 SVGIG, per germline (reference sequence). Trimming stripped 6 bases from V and 2 bases from J, with 13 bases between.

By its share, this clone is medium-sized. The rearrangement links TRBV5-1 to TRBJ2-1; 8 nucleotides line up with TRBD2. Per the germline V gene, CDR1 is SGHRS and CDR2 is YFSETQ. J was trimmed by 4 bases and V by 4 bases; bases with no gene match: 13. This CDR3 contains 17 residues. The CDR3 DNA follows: TGCGCCAGCAGCCCGACCACTAGCGGACTACGTTACAATGAGCAGTTCTTC. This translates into CASSPTTSGLRYNEQFF.